Listed below are T cell receptor beta chains from one sample, sequenced in a study of cytomegalovirus exposure and HLA in healthy donors. Clones were read by immunoSEQ multiplex PCR, and TCRdb kept only the in-frame ones, dropping some. The sample includes roughly 110,000 clones, 75% of them seen just once. The sample was PBMCs. Receptors originate from a male donor in good health and CMV-seropositive. Both conserved end residues are part of each CDR3. D genes are given only for firm matches. Clone size appears in some rows only: once, few, many, or a class for an expanded clone.

J,D,V,size,CDR3,DNA
TRBJ1-5,.,TRBV28,.,CASSLRANNQPQHF,TGTGCCAGCAGTCTCAGAGCGAACAATCAGCCCCAGCATTTT
TRBJ2-5,.,TRBV7-2,.,CASSPRGGRETQYF,TGTGCCAGCAGCCCAAGGGGGGGGAGAGAGACCCAGTACTTC
TRBJ1-2,.,TRBV6-4,.,CASSDQPGEVTHGYTF,TGTGCCAGCAGTGACCAACCGGGGGAGGTCACACATGGCTACACCTTC
TRBJ2-3,.,TRBV5-1,few,CASSSGHPLDTQYF,TGCGCCAGCAGCTCGGGACACCCGTTGGATACGCAGTATTTT
TRBJ2-1,TRBD2,TRBV4-2,.,CASSQQAGGAVGNEQFF,TGTGCCAGCAGCCAACAAGCGGGGGGGGCCGTCGGCAATGAGCAGTTCTTC
TRBJ1-5,TRBD1,TRBV4-1,.,CASSQGQGEGQPQHF,TGCGCCAGCAGCCAAGGACAGGGAGAGGGTCAGCCCCAGCATTTT
TRBJ2-3,.,TRBV29-1,.,CSGRKGTGQEQQYF,TGCAGCGGCCGTAAGGGTACAGGCCAGGAACAGCAGTATTTT
TRBJ1-2,TRBD1,TRBV6-6,.,CASTRLDRFYGYTF,TGTGCCAGCACCAGACTGGACAGGTTCTATGGCTACACCTTC
TRBJ2-1,TRBD2,TRBV7-2,.,CASSLALLAVGYNEQFF,TGTGCCAGCAGCTTAGCCCTGCTAGCGGTAGGTTACAATGAGCAGTTCTTC
TRBJ1-1,.,TRBV7-8,.,CSSSLVYGAAFF,TGTTCCAGCAGCTTAGTTTATGGGGCAGCTTTCTTT
TRBJ2-1,TRBD2,TRBV5-1,few,CALLAGGSYNEQFF,TGCGCCTTGCTGGCGGGGGGGTCCTACAATGAGCAGTTCTTC
TRBJ2-2,TRBD2,TRBV30,.,CAWSMRETNTGELFF,TGTGCCTGGAGTATGCGGGAGACCAACACCGGGGAGCTGTTTTTT
TRBJ2-5,.,TRBV4-3,.,CASSQVASRETQYF,TGCGCCAGCAGCCAAGTGGCTAGCAGAGAGACCCAGTACTTC
TRBJ1-5,TRBD1,TRBV5-6,.,CASSLAGTGDQPQHF,TGTGCCAGCAGCTTGGCCGGGACAGGGGATCAGCCCCAGCATTTT
TRBJ2-7,TRBD2,TRBV27,few,CASSPGGGSSYEQYF,TGTGCCAGCAGTCCCGGGGGGGGCAGCTCCTACGAGCAGTACTTC
TRBJ2-1,TRBD2,TRBV6-5,once,CASSLREGLNEQFF,TGTGCCAGCAGTTTACGGGAGGGCCTCAATGAGCAGTTCTTC
TRBJ2-1,TRBD1,TRBV10-3,.,CAIKGGGQGTYNEQFF,TGTGCCATCAAGGGGGGAGGACAGGGCACATACAATGAGCAGTTCTTC
TRBJ1-2,.,TRBV19,.,CASSIAGGGYTF,TGTGCCAGTAGTATAGCAGGAGGAGGCTACACCTTC
TRBJ1-4,TRBD1,TRBV4-3,.,CASSQARQGAYEKLFF,TGCGCCAGCAGCCAAGCTCGGCAGGGGGCGTATGAAAAACTGTTTTTT
TRBJ1-6,.,TRBV15,.,CATSRQDYNSPLHF,TGTGCCACCAGCAGACAGGATTATAATTCACCCCTCCACTTT
TRBJ2-1,.,TRBV29-1,few,CSVEGDWGNEQFF,TGCAGCGTTGAAGGGGACTGGGGCAATGAGCAGTTCTTC
TRBJ1-5,TRBD1,TRBV30,.,CACQNRGRPGQPQHF,TGTGCCTGCCAAAACAGGGGGCGCCCCGGTCAGCCCCAGCATTTT
TRBJ2-7,.,TRBV4-1,.,CASSPPGGSIYEQYF,TGCGCCAGCAGCCCTCCCGGGGGTAGTATCTACGAGCAGTACTTC
TRBJ2-7,.,TRBV15,.,CATSRDRVYEQYF,TGTGCCACCAGCAGAGATCGAGTATACGAGCAGTACTTC
TRBJ1-5,.,TRBV6-6,.,CASTPGYNQPQHF,TGTGCCAGCACTCCAGGGTACAATCAGCCCCAGCATTTT
TRBJ1-1,.,TRBV4-1,few,CASSQGRAEAFF,TGCGCCAGCAGCCAAGGTCGGGCTGAAGCTTTCTTT
TRBJ1-4,TRBD1,TRBV19,few,CASSTDRGRVGEKLFF,TGTGCCAGTAGTACGGACAGGGGGCGCGTCGGGGAAAAACTGTTTTTT
TRBJ1-4,.,TRBV5-1,once,CASSFGTPPGATNEKLFF,TGCGCCAGCAGCTTTGGGACTCCTCCCGGGGCAACTAATGAAAAACTGTTTTTT
TRBJ2-1,.,TRBV27,.,CASSLSQGGVVEQFF,TGTGCCAGCAGTTTATCACAGGGTGGAGTGGTTGAGCAGTTCTTC
TRBJ1-2,.,TRBV25-1,.,CATSTAYGYTF,TGTGCCACCTCGACAGCCTATGGCTACACCTTC
TRBJ1-3,.,TRBV6-5,few,CASSYSRTIGGNTIYF,TGTGCCAGCAGTTACTCGCGTACTATCGGTGGAAACACCATATATTTT
TRBJ2-3,.,TRBV4-3,.,CASSQGQTSSDTQYF,TGCGCCAGCAGCCAAGGTCAGACTAGTTCAGATACGCAGTATTTT
TRBJ1-3,TRBD1,TRBV19,few,CASGLDRGASSSGNTIYF,TGTGCCAGTGGACTTGACAGGGGCGCTTCGAGCTCTGGAAACACCATATATTTT